The clone carrying this T cell receptor beta chain occurred a few times. V lost 3 bases to trimming and J lost 3 bases, with 23 bases between them. This CDR3 contains 18 residues. Germline V gene sequence: CDR1 SNHLY, CDR2 FYNNEI. This table comes from immunoSEQ multiplex PCR, and its TCRdb copy is limited to in-frame clones, with some not included. The profile shows approximately 30,000 clones, about four fifths of them singletons. This entry belongs to a study of T cells in localized non-small cell lung cancer. The V call is TRBV2, the J call TRBJ1-1, with a possible D match to TRBD1 (5 bases). This receptor was identified in a male donor at least 60 years old with stage II squamous cell lung carcinoma. The material sequenced was peripheral blood, taken before any cancer treatment. The CDR3 DNA sequence: TGTGCCAGCAGTGATTTCAGGGCATCCTTCGGTCGGGACACTGAAGCTTTCTTT. Its protein product is CASSDFRASFGRDTEAFF.